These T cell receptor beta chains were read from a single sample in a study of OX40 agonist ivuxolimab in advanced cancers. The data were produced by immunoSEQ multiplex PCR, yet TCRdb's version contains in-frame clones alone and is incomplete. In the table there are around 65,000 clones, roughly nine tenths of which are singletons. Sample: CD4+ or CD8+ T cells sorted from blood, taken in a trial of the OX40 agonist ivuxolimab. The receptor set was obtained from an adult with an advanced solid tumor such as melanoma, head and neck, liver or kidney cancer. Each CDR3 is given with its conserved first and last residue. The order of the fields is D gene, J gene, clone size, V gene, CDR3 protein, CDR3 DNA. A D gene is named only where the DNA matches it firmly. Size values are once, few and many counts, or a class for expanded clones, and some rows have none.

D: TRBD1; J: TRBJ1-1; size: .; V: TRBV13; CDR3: CASSSPRTGDTEAFF; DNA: TGTGCCAGCAGCTCTCCAAGGACAGGAGACACTGAAGCTTTCTTT
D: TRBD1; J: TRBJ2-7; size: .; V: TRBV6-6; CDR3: CASKRDSSYEQYF; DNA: TGTGCCAGCAAACGGGACAGTTCCTACGAGCAGTACTTC
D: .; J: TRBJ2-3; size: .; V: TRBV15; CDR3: CATSRERGVTDTQYF; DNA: TGTGCCACCAGCAGAGAGAGGGGGGTCACAGATACGCAGTATTTT
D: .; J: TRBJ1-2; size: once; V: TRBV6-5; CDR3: CASSYKGPLKDGYTF; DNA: TGTGCCAGCAGTTACAAGGGACCCTTGAAAGATGGCTACACCTTC
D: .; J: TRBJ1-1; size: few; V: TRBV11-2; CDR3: CASSLEGASMNTEAFF; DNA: TGTGCCAGCAGCTTAGAGGGGGCGTCGATGAACACTGAAGCTTTCTTT
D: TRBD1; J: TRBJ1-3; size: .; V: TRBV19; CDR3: CASSPRQGSSGNTIYF; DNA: TGTGCCAGTAGTCCGAGACAGGGATCCTCTGGAAACACCATATATTTT
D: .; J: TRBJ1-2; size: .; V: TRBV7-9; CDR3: CASSSGVGYTF; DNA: TGTGCCAGCAGCTCAGGGGTAGGCTACACCTTC
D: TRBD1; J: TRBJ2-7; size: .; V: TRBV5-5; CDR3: CASSLGTGTGTYEQYF; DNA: TGTGCCAGCAGCTTGGGAACCGGGACAGGGACCTACGAGCAGTACTTC
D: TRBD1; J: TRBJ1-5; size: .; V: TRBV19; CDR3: CASIPGQGGNQPQHF; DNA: TGTGCCAGTATACCGGGACAGGGGGGCAATCAGCCCCAGCATTTT
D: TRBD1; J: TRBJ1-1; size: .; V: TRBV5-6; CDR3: CASNDRANTEAFF; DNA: TGTGCCAGCAACGACAGGGCGAACACTGAAGCTTTCTTT
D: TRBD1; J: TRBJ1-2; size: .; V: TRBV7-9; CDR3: CASSLGTGGVYGYTF; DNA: TGTGCCAGCAGCCTAGGGACAGGGGGCGTCTATGGCTACACCTTC
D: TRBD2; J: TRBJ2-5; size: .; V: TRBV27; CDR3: CASSLLLAGGPKETQYF; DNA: TGTGCCAGCAGTTTATTACTAGCGGGGGGCCCCAAAGAGACCCAGTACTTC
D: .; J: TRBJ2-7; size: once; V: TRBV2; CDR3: CASSEASYEQYF; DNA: TGTGCCAGCAGTGAGGCCTCCTACGAGCAGTACTTC
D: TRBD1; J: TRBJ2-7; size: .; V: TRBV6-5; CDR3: CASKRDSSYEQYF; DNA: TGTGCCAGCAAACGGGACAGTTCCTACGAGCAGTACTTC
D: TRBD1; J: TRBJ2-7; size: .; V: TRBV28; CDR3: CASTLGVDRAGEQYF; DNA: TGTGCCAGCACCTTGGGGGTCGACAGGGCGGGCGAGCAGTACTTC
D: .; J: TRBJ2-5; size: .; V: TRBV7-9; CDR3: CASSCKWGSWDQETQYF; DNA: TGTGCCAGCAGCTGTAAGTGGGGAAGTTGGGACCAAGAGACCCAGTACTTC
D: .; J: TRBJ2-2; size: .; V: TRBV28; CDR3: CASSLPERNTGELFF; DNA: TGTGCCAGCAGTTTGCCGGAGAGGAACACCGGGGAGCTGTTTTTT
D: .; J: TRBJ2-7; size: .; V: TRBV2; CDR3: CASVGLYTYEQYF; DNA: TGTGCCAGCGTGGGGCTCTATACCTACGAGCAGTACTTC
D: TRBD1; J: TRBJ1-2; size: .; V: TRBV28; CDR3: CASSTRYNAGTGLLDGYTF; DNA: TGTGCCAGCAGCACCCGGTATAATGCCGGGACAGGGTTGTTGGATGGCTACACCTTC
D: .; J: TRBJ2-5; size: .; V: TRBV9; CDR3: CASSPVPGETQYF; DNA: TGTGCCAGCAGCCCTGTCCCCGGAGAGACCCAGTACTTC
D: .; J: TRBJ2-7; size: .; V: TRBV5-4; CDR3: CASSLGGDSYEQYF; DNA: TGTGCCAGCAGCTTGGGAGGGGACTCCTACGAGCAGTACTTC
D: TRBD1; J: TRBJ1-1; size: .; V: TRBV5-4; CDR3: CASSPTGGNTEAFF; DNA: TGTGCCAGCAGCCCTACAGGGGGGAACACTGAAGCTTTCTTT
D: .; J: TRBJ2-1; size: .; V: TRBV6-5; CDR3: CASSPWRNNEQFF; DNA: TGTGCCAGCAGCCCATGGCGTAACAATGAGCAGTTCTTC
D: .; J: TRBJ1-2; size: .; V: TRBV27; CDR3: CASYGPDHGYTF; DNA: TGTGCCAGCTATGGGCCAGACCATGGCTACACCTTC
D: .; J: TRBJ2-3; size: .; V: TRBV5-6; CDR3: CASSRGFPEHADTQYF; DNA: TGTGCCAGCAGCCGAGGGTTTCCGGAACACGCAGATACGCAGTATTTT